The 26 T cell receptor beta chains below were found in one sample sequenced in a study of human T cells and chemical hapten exposure. Documented time point: patch test 1, 2 weeks after DPC sensitization. Treatment defined: therapeutic diphenylcyclopropenone sensitization with weekly scalp DPC. Each CDR3 protein gets one entry after TCRdb re-called the RACE reads with MiXCR. The data contain roughly 120,000 distinct CDR3 sequences, roughly 13% of them singletons. The material sequenced was whole blood, taken in connection with sensitization to the hapten diphenylcyclopropenone (DPC). The receptors derive from a young man with alopecia areata. Some clones in this sample may be carry-over from other donors' samples.

This clonotype was observed a handful of times. The chain employs TRBV2 and TRBJ1-1, with D maybe TRBD1 (5 bases). CDR1 SNHLY and CDR2 FYNNEI come from the germline V gene. This CDR3 is 13 amino acids long. Trimming stripped 7 bases from V and 1 base from J, with 10 bases between. The CDR3 DNA reads TGTGCCAGCACTTGGGGCCGGAACACTGAAGCTTTCTTT. It translates to CASTWGRNTEAFF.

This clonotype was detected only a few times. V usage is TRBV7-2 and J usage is TRBJ2-7, with D possibly being TRBD1 (5 bases). Looked up from germline, CDR1 is SGHTA and CDR2 is FQGNSA. CDR3 length: 14 amino acids. The V and J ends lost 5 bases and 0 bases respectively, with 11 bases between them. The CDR3 sequence is CASSRQRNSYEQYF. In DNA, the CDR3 is TGTGCCAGCAGCCGACAGAGAAACTCCTACGAGCAGTACTTC.

The chain has TRBV28 and TRBJ1-1; maybe TRBD1 (5 bases). CDR3 length: 14 residues. Between the trimmed V and J ends, which lost 4 bases and 4 bases, there was a span of 13 bases. CDR1 is MDHEN and CDR2 is SYDVKM in the germline V gene. The CDR3 DNA is TGTGCCAGCAGTTACCCAGGGCTGGGCACTGAAGCTTTCTTT. Its translation: CASSYPGLGTEAFF.

This clonotype has a count of ten or more. The genes are TRBV5-3 and TRBJ1-1; possible D gene TRBD1, 5 bases. TRBV5-3 is an ORF, and what it does is uncertain. The germline V and J ends were trimmed by 4 bases and 1 base, with 17 bases remaining between them. The length of the CDR3 is 16 residues. CDR3 sequence: CARSPRTHAKNTEAFF. CDR3 nucleotide sequence: TGTGCCAGAAGCCCTCGGACACACGCTAAGAACACTGAAGCTTTCTTT.

This clonotype was detected a few times. The chain couples TRBV7-7 to TRBJ2-5; D is uncertain. V was clipped by 5 bases and J by 3 bases, with 10 bases between them. The germline gives CDR1 SSHAT, CDR2 FNYEAQ (reference sequence). CDR3 length equals 13 residues. CDR3 sequence: CASSLERKETQYF. DNA for the CDR3: TGTGCCAGCAGCCTGGAAAGAAAAGAGACCCAGTACTTC.

The genes are TRBV5-1 and TRBJ2-3; D is unclear. CDR1 SGHRS and CDR2 YFSETQ come from the germline V gene. CDR3 length: 14 residues. Trimming cost V 0 bases and J 2 bases, with 7 bases left between them. The CDR3 spells CASSLAELTDTQYF. The DNA for the CDR3 is TGCGCCAGCAGCTTGGCAGAACTCACAGATACGCAGTATTTT.

The chain's CDR3 is CASSRDSERDTQYF. The DNA for the CDR3 is TGTGCCAGCAGCCGGGACAGCGAAAGGGATACGCAGTATTTT. The chain uses TRBV28 and TRBJ2-3, with 7 bases fitting TRBD1. Germline V gene lookup returns CDR1 MDHEN and CDR2 SYDVKM. V gave up 6 bases and J gave up 6 bases; unmatched junction bases: 9. The CDR3 covers 14 residues.

CDR3 amino acids: CASSLQGGQLLDQPQHF. CDR3 DNA: TGTGCCAGCAGTTTACAGGGAGGACAGCTCCTCGATCAGCCCCAGCATTTT. The genes are TRBV28 and TRBJ1-5, with a weak D call TRBD1 (6 bases). The CDR3 length is 17 residues. Per the germline V gene, CDR1 is MDHEN and CDR2 is SYDVKM. V was cut by 2 bases and J by 5 bases, with 19 bases left in between.

The genes are TRBV7-2 and TRBJ1-1; D gene ambiguous. The CDR3 has 14 residues. V was clipped by 1 base and J by 7 bases, with 13 bases between them. From germline, CDR1 is SGHTA and CDR2 FQGNSA. CDR3 sequence reads: CASSLGSMRREAFF. The CDR3 DNA is TGTGCCAGCAGCTTAGGTTCGATGAGGCGTGAAGCTTTCTTT.

This clonotype occurred many times. This rearrangement joins TRBV7-9 to TRBJ1-1; no firm D call. V shed 1 base and J shed 8 bases, with 8 bases lying between them. The CDR3 spans 12 residues. Germline V gives CDR1 SEHNR, CDR2 FQNEAQ (reference sequence). The CDR3 nucleotides read TGTGCCAGCAGCTTAGAGATGGGGGAAGCTTTCTTT. Translating gives CASSLEMGEAFF.

This clonotype has at least ten counts. The V gene is TRBV7-9, the J gene TRBJ1-6, with 7 bases identical to TRBD1. V dropped 5 bases and J dropped 10; count of bases not matched to a gene: 11. Germline loops: CDR1 SEHNR, CDR2 FQNEAQ (reference sequence). This CDR3 is built from 15 residues. CDR3 nucleotides: TGTGCCAGCAGCGGAAGACAGGGAGCGAGGTCACCCCTCCACTTT. Translating it yields CASSGRQGARSPLHF. Filled out from reference TRBV7-9 and TRBJ1-6, the complete variable domain reads DTGVSQNPRHKITKRGQNVTFRCDPISEHNRLYWYRQTLGQGPEFLTYFQNEAQLEKSRLLSDRFSAERPKGSFSTLEIQRTEQGDSAMYLCASSGRQGARSPLHFGNGTRLTVT.

Only a few counts were recorded for this clonotype. The J gene is TRBJ2-2, the V gene TRBV4-1; 10 bases match TRBD1. The CDR3 loop spans 16 amino acids. Germline CDR1 and CDR2: MGHRA and YSYEKL. After removal of 6 bases from V and 3 bases from J, the junction contained 7 bases not matched to a gene. The CDR3 loop reads CASRPRDRGDTGELFF. The CDR3 DNA reads TGCGCCAGCAGGCCTCGGGACAGGGGTGACACCGGGGAGCTGTTTTTT.

This clonotype showed up just a few times. The chain uses TRBV29-1 and TRBJ1-5; D is perhaps TRBD1 (6 bases). The CDR3 consists of 14 residues. Trimming pared 7 bases from V and 2 bases from J, leaving 15 bases between. The germline V gene encodes CDR1 SQVTM and CDR2 ANQGSEA. CDR3 sequence (DNA): TGCAGCGCCCTAGGGGGATCTGGCAATCAGCCCCAGCATTTT. Translation gives CSALGGSGNQPQHF.

The V gene is TRBV7-2, the J gene TRBJ1-6; D not resolved. The V and J ends lost 5 bases and 0 bases respectively, with 11 bases between them. The CDR3 is 16 amino acids. Looked up from germline, CDR1 is SGHTA and CDR2 is FQGNSA. The CDR3 region has the DNA TGTGCCAGCAGCGACGGACTTAGCTCCTATAATTCACCCCTCCACTTT. Protein sequence: CASSDGLSSYNSPLHF.

This clonotype was counted many times. The V gene is TRBV12-3 or TRBV12-4, the J gene TRBJ1-5, with TRBD1 as a possible D gene (6 bases). The CDR3 consists of 13 residues. V dropped 8 bases and J dropped 0 bases, with 8 bases sitting between them. This CDR3 reads CASQGNSNQPQHF. The CDR3 DNA reads TGTGCCAGCCAGGGGAATAGCAATCAGCCCCAGCATTTT.

This clonotype showed up many times. This rearrangement joins TRBV19 to TRBJ2-5; D ambiguous. The CDR3 has 13 residues. Between the trimmed V and J ends, which lost 6 bases and 2 bases, there was a span of 10 bases. In germline, CDR1 is LNHDA, CDR2 SQIVND (reference sequence). As DNA, the CDR3 is TGTGCCAGTAGGGCAATGGATCAAGAGACCCAGTACTTC. Its translation is CASRAMDQETQYF.

The chain combines TRBV5-4 with TRBJ1-1; possibly TRBD1 for D (6 bases). The germline V and J ends were trimmed by 4 bases and 0 bases, with 13 bases remaining between them. Germline V gene sequence: CDR1 SGHNT, CDR2 YYREEE (reference sequence). The CDR3 is 15 amino acids. The CDR3 DNA sequence: TGTGCCAGCAGCCCGGGAGGGGGGCTGAACACTGAAGCTTTCTTT. Protein: CASSPGGGLNTEAFF.

This chain connects TRBV14 to TRBJ2-1; the D gene could be TRBD1 or TRBD2 (5 bases each). Germline V lookup: CDR1 SGHDN, CDR2 FVKESK. The CDR3 spans 17 residues. V lost 1 base and J lost 6, with 19 bases in between. This CDR3 is CASSQVFGDHVANEQFF. The CDR3 DNA follows: TGTGCCAGCAGCCAAGTTTTCGGGGACCACGTCGCCAATGAGCAGTTCTTC.

The J gene is TRBJ2-3, the V gene TRBV5-1; 7 nucleotides line up with TRBD2. V shed 3 bases, J shed 6 bases, and the junction held 7 bases outside the gene matches. The germline V gene has CDR1 SGHRS and CDR2 YFSETQ. The CDR3 spans 14 residues. CDR3 amino acids: CASSWGGGTDTQYF. The CDR3 DNA is TGCGCCAGCAGCTGGGGCGGGGGAACCGATACGCAGTATTTT.

The rearrangement joins TRBV27 to TRBJ2-7, with D unresolved. CDR1 and CDR2 from the germline V gene are MNHEY and SMNVEV (reference sequence). V lost 9 bases and J 4 bases, leaving 7 bases between the germline ends. This CDR3 spans 10 amino acids. CDR3 sequence reads: CASGRYEQYV. CDR3 DNA: TGTGCCAGTGGGCGGTACGAGCAGTACGTC.

The rearrangement links TRBV7-6 to TRBJ2-1, with unresolved D. Germline CDR1 reads SGHVS; CDR2 reads FNYEAQ. CDR3 length: 13 amino acids. V gave up 0 bases and J gave up 8 bases, with 8 bases separating them. CDR3 residues: CASSLASADEQFF. As DNA, the CDR3 is TGTGCCAGCAGCTTAGCCAGCGCGGATGAGCAGTTCTTC.

The CDR3 here is CASSQGRADTDTQYF. CDR3 DNA: TGCGCCAGCAGCCAAGGTCGTGCGGATACAGATACGCAGTATTTT. The chain links TRBV4-3 to TRBJ2-3, with D unclear. Germline V CDR1 and CDR2: LGHNA, YSLEER. V dropped 1 base and J dropped 3 bases, with 11 bases sitting between them. This CDR3 has 15 residues.

This chain uses TRBV7-6 with TRBJ2-1; D uncertain. This CDR3 has 14 residues. Germline V lookup: CDR1 SGHVS, CDR2 FNYEAQ. Trimming stripped 5 bases from V and 3 bases from J, with 11 bases between. CDR3 in DNA: TGTGCCAGCAGCCCGAGCTACGTCTACAATGAGCAGTTCTTC. Encoded protein: CASSPSYVYNEQFF.

This clonotype was seen at least ten times. The rearrangement uses TRBV3-1 and TRBJ1-5, with a tentative D call TRBD1 (5 bases). Trimming pared 4 bases from V and 3 bases from J, leaving 13 bases between. The CDR3 is 15 amino acids. Germline V lookup: CDR1 LGHDT, CDR2 YNNKEL (reference sequence). The CDR3 protein is CASSPSVGVNQPQHF. For the CDR3, the DNA is TGTGCCAGCAGCCCTTCAGTAGGGGTCAATCAGCCCCAGCATTTT.

This clonotype has just a few counts. V gene TRBV4-2 combines with J gene TRBJ2-7; TRBD1 matches at 7 bases. J gave up 3 bases and V 0 bases, and 5 bases lay outside the gene matches. This CDR3 is 15 amino acids long. The V gene's germline CDR1 is LGHNA and CDR2 YNFKEQ. In DNA form, the CDR3 reads TGTGCCAGCAGCCAAGATCTGGCAGGGGGCTACGAGCAGTACTTC. Its protein product is CASSQDLAGGYEQYF.

In this sample, this clonotype turned up a few times. The chain has TRBV7-8 and TRBJ2-3; D gene uncertain. The V end lost 5 bases, the J end lost 5 bases, and 11 bases lay between the germline ends. The CDR3 totals 13 residues. Germline CDR1 SGHVS, CDR2 FQNEAQ. CDR3 region: CASSPGTVDTQYF. The CDR3 DNA reads as TGTGCCAGCAGCCCCGGAACGGTAGATACGCAGTATTTT.